Each of the 31 T cell receptor beta chains below was sequenced from the same sample in a study of radiotherapy plus CTLA-4 blockade in lung cancer. Here immunoSEQ multiplex PCR was the method, and the copy in TCRdb shows in-frame clones only, minus some. The repertoire consists of under 25,000 clones, with 73% occurring once and the leading ten covering approximately 3.8%. Specimen: peripheral blood, collected from a patient treated with radiotherapy plus ipilimumab. The source is a human donor with non-small cell lung cancer who had stable disease on radiotherapy plus ipilimumab.

This chain links TRBV29-1 with TRBJ2-1; no reliable D call. V lost 5 bases to trimming and J lost 7 bases, with 12 bases between them. Germline CDR1 reads SQVTM; CDR2 reads ANQGSEA. This CDR3 has 12 residues. The CDR3 region is CSVLVEWNEQFF. The CDR3 DNA sequence: TGCAGCGTTTTGGTGGAGTGGAATGAGCAGTTCTTC.

The V gene is TRBV29-1, the J gene TRBJ2-7, with 9 bases lining up with TRBD1. CDR3 size: 16 residues. CDR1 and CDR2 (germline): SQVTM, ANQGSEA. J was trimmed by 6 bases and V by 7 bases; bases with no gene match: 19. The DNA of the CDR3 is TGCAGCGCCAGGGGCTCGGGGGGACAGGGTGGTGGCGAGCAGTACTTC. Residues: CSARGSGGQGGGEQYF.

The V and J genes are TRBV5-1 and TRBJ2-5, with 7 bases matching TRBD1. The CDR3 has 16 residues. Germline CDR1 SGHRS, CDR2 YFSETQ. V shed 1 base and J 2 bases; nucleotides not matched to a gene: 8. The CDR3 bases are TGCGCCAGCAGCTTGACCCCACTACAGGGGCAAGAGACCCAGTACTTC. Translation gives CASSLTPLQGQETQYF. The full variable domain, in which reference TRBV5-1 and TRBJ2-5 provide the parts outside the CDR3, is KAGVTQTPRYLIKTRGQQVTLSCSPISGHRSVSWYQQTPGQGLQFLFEYFSETQRNKGNFPGRFSGRQFSNSRSEMNVSTLELGDSALYLCASSLTPLQGQETQYFGPGTRLLVL.

The chain carries TRBV6-1 and TRBJ2-6; D unresolved. The germline V and J ends were trimmed by 9 bases and 2 bases, with 14 bases remaining between them. The CDR3 has 15 amino acids. The germline CDR1 and CDR2 sequences are MNHNS and SASEGT. The CDR3 DNA follows: TGTGCCAGGGCGGCACCTGAGGCTGGGGCCAACGTCCTGACTTTC. This sequence encodes CARAAPEAGANVLTF.

This chain uses TRBV27 with TRBJ2-2, with TRBD2 matching over 12 bases. Trimming removed 5 bases from V and 4 bases from J; junction bases left unmatched: 2. The CDR3 extends over 15 amino acids. The germline CDR1 and CDR2 sequences are MNHEY and SMNVEV (reference sequence). The CDR3 reads CASSRLAGATGELFF. CDR3 sequence (DNA): TGTGCCAGCAGTCGACTAGCGGGAGCCACCGGGGAGCTGTTTTTT.

The chain joins TRBV11-2 to TRBJ1-2; possibly TRBD1 for D (5 bases). The CDR3 totals 12 residues. CDR1 is SGHAT, CDR2 FQNNGV, per germline. V lost 6 bases to trimming and J lost 3 bases, with 8 bases between them. The chain's CDR3 is CASSGGYYGYTF. In DNA, the CDR3 is TGTGCCAGCAGTGGGGGTTACTATGGCTACACCTTC.

The J gene is TRBJ2-1, the V gene TRBV7-2; TRBD2 aligns across 12 bases. The CDR3 consists of 18 residues. The germline V gene has CDR1 SGHTA and CDR2 FQGNSA. J was trimmed by 2 bases and V by 4 bases; bases with no gene match: 9. For the CDR3, the DNA is TGTGCCAGCAGCTGGACTAGCGGGATAGAAGGGACCTACAATGAGCAGTTCTTC. Translated: CASSWTSGIEGTYNEQFF. The full variable domain, rest sourced from reference TRBV7-2 and TRBJ2-1, is GAGVSQSPSNKVTEKGKDVELRCDPISGHTALYWYRQSLGQGLEFLIYFQGNSAPDKSGLPSDRFSAERTGGSVSTLTIQRTQQEDSAVYLCASSWTSGIEGTYNEQFFGPGTRLTVL.

V gene TRBV7-9 combines with J gene TRBJ2-2; D gene ambiguous. CDR3 length: 13 amino acids. Germline CDR1 and CDR2: SEHNR and FQNEAQ (reference sequence). Trimming pared 2 bases from V and 2 bases from J, leaving 3 bases between. The DNA for the CDR3 is TGTGCCAGCAGCTTAAAAAACACCGGGGAGCTGTTTTTT. It encodes CASSLKNTGELFF.

V is TRBV30 and J is TRBJ1-1, with a possible D match to TRBD1 (6 bases). This CDR3 comprises 13 residues. V lost 0 bases to trimming and J lost 6 bases, with 11 bases between them. Germline loops: CDR1 GTSNPN, CDR2 SVGIG (reference sequence). In DNA, the CDR3 is TGTGCCTGGAGTGTACTTAAGGGGGCTGAAGCTTTCTTT. Translated: CAWSVLKGAEAFF.

The table lists this clone with a few counts. The rearrangement uses TRBV9 and TRBJ2-1, with a tentative D call TRBD2 (5 bases). V dropped 0 bases and J dropped 4 bases, with 14 bases sitting between them. The CDR3 runs 16 residues. Germline loops: CDR1 SGDLS, CDR2 YYNGEE. The DNA for the CDR3 is TGTGCCAGCAGCGTAGTGGCCGGGATGGGATACAATGAGCAGTTCTTC. The encoded protein is CASSVVAGMGYNEQFF.

The gene calls are TRBV2 and TRBJ2-1, with 16 nucleotides matching TRBD2. The CDR3 sequence is 18 residues long. Germline CDR1 is SNHLY and CDR2 is FYNNEI. V was pared by 11 bases and J by 0 bases, with 10 bases of the junction left unmatched. The CDR3 protein is CAGKPGLAGGSSYNEQFF. The CDR3 DNA reads TGTGCCGGTAAACCGGGACTAGCGGGAGGGAGCTCCTACAATGAGCAGTTCTTC.

The genes are TRBV6-5 and TRBJ2-7; D is unclear. Germline-derived CDR1 and CDR2 are MNHEY and SVGAGI. V was cut by 6 bases and J by 5 bases, with 17 bases left in between. The CDR3 is 14 amino acids. CDR3 bases: TGTGCCAGCAGCCCAGACACCCTCCTCGACGAGCAGTACTTC. Its translation is CASSPDTLLDEQYF.

This clone was observed a few times. The CDR3 loop is CASSLAALKYGYTF. CDR3 nucleotide sequence: TGTGCCAGCAGCTTAGCCGCATTGAAGTATGGCTACACCTTC. This rearrangement joins TRBV11-2 to TRBJ1-2; D is uncertain. Germline V CDR1 and CDR2: SGHAT, FQNNGV. This CDR3 is 14 amino acids long. Trimming pared 1 base from V and 5 bases from J, leaving 11 bases between.

The chain recombines TRBV5-5 with TRBJ2-7; D not resolved. Germline V CDR1 and CDR2: SGHKS, YYEKEE (reference sequence). V dropped 4 bases and J dropped 0 bases, with 14 bases sitting between them. The CDR3 is 15 residues long. The CDR3 region has the DNA TGTGCCAGCAGCCTCACCTACCCGAGCTCCTACGAGCAGTACTTC. The encoded protein is CASSLTYPSSYEQYF. Full variable domain (remainder filled in from reference TRBV5-5 and TRBJ2-7): DAGVTQSPTHLIKTRGQQVTLRCSPISGHKSVSWYQQVLGQGPQFIFQYYEKEERGRGNFPDRFSARQFPNYSSELNVNALLLGDSALYLCASSLTYPSSYEQYFGPGTRLTVT.

This rearrangement joins TRBV21-1 to TRBJ2-1; the table gives TRBD1 as D, unverified against the DNA. TRBV21-1 is assigned pseudogene status. This CDR3 comprises 17 residues. The CDR3 DNA follows: TGTGCCAGCAGCAAAACGGGACAGGGCCTCTCCTACAATGAGCAGTTCTTC. Protein product: CASSKTGQGLSYNEQFF.

This clone was recorded once. V usage is TRBV2 and J usage is TRBJ1-1; 8 nucleotides agree with TRBD1. The J segment lost 3 bases and the V segment lost 8 bases, leaving 2 bases of the junction unmatched. The CDR3 runs 12 residues. Germline values: CDR1 SNHLY, CDR2 FYNNEI. CDR3 region: CASGDRYTEAFF. The CDR3 DNA is TGTGCCAGCGGGGACAGGTACACTGAAGCTTTCTTT. Full variable domain (remainder filled in from reference TRBV2 and TRBJ1-1): EPEVTQTPSHQVTQMGQEVILRCVPISNHLYFYWYRQILGQKVEFLVSFYNNEISEKSEIFDDQFSVERPDGSNFTLKIRSTKLEDSAMYFCASGDRYTEAFFGQGTRLTVV.

This chain links TRBV5-4 with TRBJ1-1; 7 bases map to TRBD1. In germline, CDR1 is SGHNT, CDR2 YYREEE (reference sequence). The length of the CDR3 is 14 residues. V dropped 2 bases and J dropped 3; count of bases not matched to a gene: 4. The CDR3 DNA follows: TGTGCCAGCAGCTTTGACAGGGCTTACACTGAAGCTTTCTTT. Amino acids: CASSFDRAYTEAFF.

The V call is TRBV11-3, the J call TRBJ2-5, with a possible D match to TRBD1 (6 bases). The germline V and J ends were trimmed by 1 base and 3 bases, with 12 bases remaining between them. CDR1 is SGHNT and CDR2 is YENEEA in the germline V gene. The length of the CDR3 is 15 residues. The CDR3 DNA follows: TGTGCCAGCAGCTTAGGTTGGGGGCCAGAAGAGACCCAGTACTTC. It specifies CASSLGWGPEETQYF.

The chain employs TRBV28 and TRBJ1-2; 9 bases align to TRBD1. Germline lookup yields CDR1 MDHEN and CDR2 SYDVKM. V shed 2 bases and J 8 bases; nucleotides not matched to a gene: 12. The CDR3 length is 16 residues. CDR3 DNA: TGTGCCAGCAGTTTAGTGGGACCGGGACAGGGACTCGGCTACACCTTC. This sequence encodes CASSLVGPGQGLGYTF.

The chain links TRBV2 to TRBJ2-7; D remains ambiguous. Germline V gene sequence: CDR1 SNHLY, CDR2 FYNNEI. V lost 0 bases and J lost 3, with 15 bases in between. There are 16 residues in the CDR3. In nucleotides, the CDR3 is TGTGCCAGCAGTGAAGCGCTTTCCGGGCCTTACTACGAGCAGTACTTC. As protein: CASSEALSGPYYEQYF.

The chain links TRBV29-1 to TRBJ1-1; TRBD1 is a possible D gene (6 bases). The germline V gene encodes CDR1 SQVTM and CDR2 ANQGSEA. V lost 8 bases, J lost 6 bases, and 13 bases lay in between. CDR3 length equals 11 residues. The CDR3 sequence is CSTKGGSEAFF. CDR3 bases: TGCAGCACTAAGGGGGGGTCTGAAGCTTTCTTT.

This chain uses TRBV28 with TRBJ2-7, with D possibly being TRBD1 or TRBD2 (6 bases each). CDR1 is MDHEN, CDR2 SYDVKM, per germline. The CDR3 has 15 residues. The germline V and J ends were trimmed by 4 bases and 4 bases, with 17 bases remaining between them. CDR3 sequence reads: CASSSQGLARYEQYF. CDR3 coding DNA: TGTGCCAGCAGTTCTCAGGGGCTAGCGCGATACGAGCAGTACTTC.

This chain joins TRBV7-8 and TRBJ2-7; 11 nucleotides align to TRBD2. The CDR3 runs to 15 residues. The V gene's germline CDR1 is SGHVS and CDR2 FQNEAQ. Losses at the gene ends were 2 bases for V and 3 bases for J; bases not matched to a gene: 3. CDR3 coding DNA: TGTGCCAGCAGCTTATTACTAGCGGGAGTCTACGAGCAGTACTTC. Translated: CASSLLLAGVYEQYF. The variable domain in full, completed from reference TRBV7-8 and TRBJ2-7, reads GAGVSQSPRYKVAKRGQDVALRCDPISGHVSLFWYQQALGQGPEFLTYFQNEAQLDKSGLPSDRFFAERPEGSVSTLKIQRTQQEDSAVYLCASSLLLAGVYEQYFGPGTRLTVT.

This clone was observed a handful of times. J is TRBJ1-1 and V is TRBV4-1; the D is unclear. Trimming removed 0 bases from V and 0 bases from J, with 8 bases in between. Germline-derived CDR1 and CDR2 are MGHRA and YSYEKL. The CDR3 sequence is 15 residues long. This chain's CDR3 is CASSQDLGMNTEAFF. The CDR3 nucleotides read TGCGCCAGCAGCCAAGATCTTGGTATGAACACTGAAGCTTTCTTT.

This clone was found a few times. The chain recombines TRBV6-1 with TRBJ2-7; a weak D match, TRBD2 (5 bases). The CDR3 loop spans 16 amino acids. Trimming removed 2 bases from V and 1 base from J, with 15 bases in between. CDR1 and CDR2 (germline): MNHNS, SASEGT. Written as DNA, the CDR3 is TGTGCCAGCAGTGAAAGGGCTAGCAACCCTTCCTACGAGCAGTACTTC. Translation gives CASSERASNPSYEQYF.

With respect to this clone: Sequence at one end of the junction differs from germline and may be a read error. The chain combines TRBV7-7 with TRBJ2-2; tentatively, D is TRBD1 (7 bases). The CDR3 is 17 residues long. Germline-derived CDR1 and CDR2 are SSHAT and FNYEAQ (reference sequence). CDR3 nucleotides: TGTGCTAGCAGCTCTAGGGGGGACAGAATCTTCACCGGGGAGCTGTTTTTT. Its translation: CASSSRGDRIFTGELFF.

The CDR3 sequence: CASSAGSGRVGNEQFF. CDR3 coding DNA: TGTGCCAGCAGCGCTGGAAGCGGGAGAGTGGGTAATGAGCAGTTCTTC. The chain links TRBV9 to TRBJ2-1, with TRBD2 matching 8 bases. Per the germline V gene, CDR1 is SGDLS and CDR2 is YYNGEE. CDR3 length: 16 residues. V lost 3 bases and J lost 7; bases outside the gene matches: 12.

The rearrangement links TRBV10-2 to TRBJ2-2; D is perhaps TRBD1 (7 bases). The CDR3 runs 16 residues. Per the germline V gene, CDR1 is WSHSY and CDR2 is SAAADI. Trimming took 2 bases from V and 4 from J, leaving 14 bases between them. This CDR3 is CASSEKGGGGTGELFF. CDR3 DNA: TGCGCCAGCAGTGAGAAAGGAGGGGGCGGCACCGGGGAGCTGTTTTTT.

The V gene is TRBV7-2, the J gene TRBJ2-7, with 9 positions matching TRBD2. Germline CDR1 is SGHTA and CDR2 is FQGNSA. This CDR3 comprises 17 residues. The V gene end was trimmed by 6 bases and the J gene end by 1 base; junction bases not matched to a gene: 13. This CDR3 is CASRAGLARSSSYEQYF. CDR3 nucleotides: TGTGCCAGCAGAGCCGGACTAGCGCGAAGCTCGTCCTACGAGCAGTACTTC.

For the CDR3, the DNA is TGTGCCAGCAGTACTCGTAGGACCCAGCATTTT. This sequence encodes CASSTRRTQHF. The chain recombines TRBV6-1 with TRBJ1-5; D not certain. CDR3 length: 11 amino acids. CDR1 and CDR2 from the germline V gene are MNHNS and SASEGT. Trimming removed 5 bases from V and 11 bases from J, with 10 bases in between.

The V gene is TRBV7-3, the J gene TRBJ2-1, with TRBD2 identical over 10 bases. The CDR3 length is 16 residues. Germline CDR1 SGHTA, CDR2 FQGTGA. Germline trimming cut 2 bases from V and 5 bases from J; bases unmatched to any gene: 6. DNA of the CDR3: TGTGCCAGCAGCTTACACGGGACTAGCGACAACAATGAGCAGTTCTTC. Protein sequence: CASSLHGTSDNNEQFF. Using reference TRBV7-3 and TRBJ2-1 for the parts outside the CDR3, the full variable domain is GAGVSQTPSNKVTEKGKYVELRCDPISGHTALYWYRQSLGQGPEFLIYFQGTGAADDSGLPNDRFFAVRPEGSVSTLKIQRTERGDSAVYLCASSLHGTSDNNEQFFGPGTRLTVL.